This is a list of T cell receptor beta chains from one sample in a study of blood T cell repertoires in COVID-19. The assay was immunoSEQ multiplex PCR, and TCRdb's table has in-frame clones only and misses some. The sample holds about 170,000 clones, roughly 90% seen once. Sequenced material: peripheral blood. The receptor set was obtained from a man aged 55 to 70 with acute or convalescent COVID-19. CDR3s include the opening cysteine and the closing phenylalanine or tryptophan. The order of the fields is V gene, J gene, CDR3 protein.

v_call: TRBV10-3
j_call: TRBJ1-4
cdr3_aa: CAISESGAGNEKLFF

v_call: TRBV7-9
j_call: TRBJ2-5
cdr3_aa: CASSLFVTSGGASKTQYF

v_call: TRBV7-3
j_call: TRBJ2-1
cdr3_aa: CASSKTVAGGNNEQFF

v_call: TRBV4-3
j_call: TRBJ2-3
cdr3_aa: CASSQAGGSPRRDTQYF

v_call: TRBV6-5
j_call: TRBJ2-7
cdr3_aa: CASSYRGIGQYF

v_call: TRBV5-4
j_call: TRBJ2-7
cdr3_aa: CASSGTVSYEQYF

v_call: TRBV4-1
j_call: TRBJ2-7
cdr3_aa: CASSPSRLGRDEQYF

v_call: TRBV5-8
j_call: TRBJ1-4
cdr3_aa: CASSQGDGSHNEKLFF

v_call: TRBV6-6
j_call: TRBJ1-2
cdr3_aa: CASSYGAGSGGYTF

v_call: TRBV7-9
j_call: TRBJ1-1
cdr3_aa: CASGGRNTEAFF

v_call: TRBV30
j_call: TRBJ2-3
cdr3_aa: CAWSGPSGGAETDTQYF

v_call: TRBV21-1
j_call: TRBJ1-2
cdr3_aa: CASSKRGRENYGYTF

v_call: TRBV5-6
j_call: TRBJ2-7
cdr3_aa: CASSPGTGVYEQYF

v_call: TRBV29-1
j_call: TRBJ2-3
cdr3_aa: CSGGQGYTQYF

v_call: TRBV18
j_call: TRBJ2-3
cdr3_aa: CASSPGTGGRIDTQYF

v_call: TRBV30
j_call: TRBJ2-5
cdr3_aa: CAWSLQGGETQYF

v_call: TRBV7-9
j_call: TRBJ2-3
cdr3_aa: CASSPRDRVYF